The 12 T cell receptor beta chains presented below share a single source sample, sequenced in a study of tumor-infiltrating lymphocytes in localized non-small cell lung cancer. The assay was immunoSEQ multiplex PCR, and TCRdb's table has in-frame clones only and misses some. The repertoire consists of about 15,000 clones, with around 79% occurring once and the leading ten covering around 6.4%. The sequencing sample was made of lung tumor tissue. Receptors originate from a human donor with non-small cell lung cancer.

Only one count was recorded for this clone. V gene TRBV4-3 combines with J gene TRBJ2-7; a possible D gene is TRBD1 (6 bases). V dropped 0 bases and J dropped 0 bases, with 9 bases sitting between them. Germline CDR1 is LGHNA and CDR2 is YSLEER. The CDR3 runs to 15 residues. The CDR3 loop reads CASSQEQGISYEQYF. In nucleotides, the CDR3 is TGCGCCAGCAGCCAAGAGCAGGGGATCTCCTACGAGCAGTACTTC.

In this sample, this clone is large. The chain carries TRBV7-9 and TRBJ2-2; TRBD2 matches 11 bases. Germline-derived CDR1 and CDR2 are SEHNR and FQNEAQ (reference sequence). V trimming: 4 bases; J trimming: 5 bases; junction bases outside the gene matches: 6. CDR3 length equals 16 residues. The CDR3 sequence is CASSSLAGGRTGELFF. In DNA, the CDR3 is TGTGCCAGCAGCTCTTTAGCGGGAGGGAGAACCGGGGAGCTGTTTTTT.

In this sample, this clone is large. The V gene is TRBV2, the J gene TRBJ2-7; D perhaps matches TRBD1 (6 bases). Germline V gene sequence: CDR1 SNHLY, CDR2 FYNNEI. The V gene lost 7 bases and the J gene lost 5 bases, with 18 bases spanning the gap. The CDR3 has 14 residues. CDR3 sequence (DNA): TGTGCCAGCAATTACAGGGCCCCATTAAACGAGCAGTACTTC. Its translation: CASNYRAPLNEQYF.

The chain joins TRBV28 to TRBJ2-1; D call uncertain. Trimming took 2 bases from V and 2 from J, leaving 7 bases between them. CDR1 is MDHEN and CDR2 is SYDVKM in the germline V gene. The CDR3 totals 14 residues. The CDR3 loop reads CASSLIRTYNEQFF. As DNA, the CDR3 is TGTGCCAGCAGTTTAATTCGGACCTACAATGAGCAGTTCTTC.

CDR3 bases: TGTGCCAGCTCACCAGGACAGGGGCTTGGAAACACCATATATTTT. This gives the protein CASSPGQGLGNTIYF. This sequence joins TRBV18 and TRBJ1-3, with 9 bases identical to TRBD1. CDR3 length: 15 residues. The germline gives CDR1 KGHSH, CDR2 LQKENI. V trimming: 2 bases; J trimming: 3 bases; junction bases outside the gene matches: 2. The whole variable domain, filled in from reference TRBV18 and TRBJ1-3, reads NAGVMQNPRHLVRRRGQEARLRCSPMKGHSHVYWYRQLPEEGLKFMVYLQKENIIDESGMPKERFSAEFPKEGPSILRIQQVVRGDSAAYFCASSPGQGLGNTIYFGEGSWLTVV.

V usage is TRBV7-9 and J usage is TRBJ2-7; D perhaps matches TRBD2 (6 bases). V gave up 4 bases and J gave up 3 bases, with 16 bases separating them. CDR1 is SEHNR and CDR2 is FQNEAQ in the germline V gene (reference sequence). The CDR3 contains 15 residues. The CDR3 region is CASSSLGGFGYEQYF. Written as DNA, the CDR3 is TGTGCCAGCAGCTCCTTGGGGGGTTTCGGCTACGAGCAGTACTTC.

The chain links TRBV27 to TRBJ1-3; D not certain. CDR1 is MNHEY, CDR2 SMNVEV, per germline (reference sequence). The CDR3 runs to 15 residues. The V end was cut by 1 base, the J end by 6 bases, with 13 bases between. The CDR3 here is CASSLYSDTTNTIYF. The CDR3 region has the DNA TGTGCCAGCAGTTTATACTCGGATACAACAAACACCATATATTTT.

This chain connects TRBV6-1 to TRBJ2-3; D is possibly TRBD2 (6 bases). Germline assignment: CDR1 MNHNS and CDR2 SASEGT. This CDR3 has 14 residues. The V and J ends lost 3 bases and 0 bases respectively, with 7 bases between them. The CDR3 region is CASSESGSTDTQYF. The CDR3 bases are TGTGCCAGCAGTGAGAGCGGGAGCACAGATACGCAGTATTTT.

The rearrangement uses TRBV29-1 and TRBJ2-3, with TRBD1 identical over 8 bases. V gave up 7 bases and J gave up 11 bases; unmatched junction bases: 23. Germline lookup yields CDR1 SQVTM and CDR2 ANQGSEA. The CDR3 runs 16 residues. The CDR3 reads CSAGIRNRGNRGEQYF. As DNA, the CDR3 is TGCAGCGCGGGGATCCGAAACAGGGGGAATAGGGGGGAGCAGTATTTT.

The chain combines TRBV7-9 with TRBJ2-3; D unclear. Germline loops: CDR1 SEHNR, CDR2 FQNEAQ (reference sequence). Trimming stripped 2 bases from V and 4 bases from J, with 4 bases between. The CDR3 length is 12 residues. The CDR3 DNA reads as TGTGCCAGCAGCTTACAGTCAGATACGCAGTATTTT. Its protein is CASSLQSDTQYF.

This sequence joins TRBV5-4 and TRBJ2-7, with 9 bases identical to TRBD1. From germline, CDR1 is SGHNT and CDR2 YYREEE (reference sequence). V lost 4 bases to trimming and J lost 7 bases; unmatched junction nucleotides: 9. This CDR3 is built from 14 residues. In DNA form, the CDR3 reads TGTGCCAGCAGCCCTCGGGACAGGGTCGAGGAGCAGTACTTC. Protein: CASSPRDRVEEQYF.

The chain has TRBV7-9 and TRBJ1-2; D unclear. Germline assignment: CDR1 SEHNR and CDR2 FQNEAQ (reference sequence). This CDR3 is built from 13 residues. V shed 1 base and J shed 7 bases, with 10 bases lying between them. The CDR3 bases are TGTGCCAGCAGCTTAGAGGGTCTCGGTGGCTACACCTTC. It encodes CASSLEGLGGYTF.